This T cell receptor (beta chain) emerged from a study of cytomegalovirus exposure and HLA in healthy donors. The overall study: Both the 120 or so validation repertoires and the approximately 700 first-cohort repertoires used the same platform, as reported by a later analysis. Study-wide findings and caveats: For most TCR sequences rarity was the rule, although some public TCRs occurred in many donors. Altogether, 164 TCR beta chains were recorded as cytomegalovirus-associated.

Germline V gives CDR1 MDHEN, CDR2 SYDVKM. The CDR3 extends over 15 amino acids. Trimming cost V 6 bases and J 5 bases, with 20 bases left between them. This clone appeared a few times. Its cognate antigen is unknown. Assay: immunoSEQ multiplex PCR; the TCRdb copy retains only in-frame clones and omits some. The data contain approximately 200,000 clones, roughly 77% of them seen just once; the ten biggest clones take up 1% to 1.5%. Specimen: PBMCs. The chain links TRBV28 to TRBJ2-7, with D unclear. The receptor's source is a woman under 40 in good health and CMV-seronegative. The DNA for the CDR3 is TGTGCCAGCAGCTCTACCTCGACTGCCAAGGACGAGCAGTACTTC. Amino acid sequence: CASSSTSTAKDEQYF.